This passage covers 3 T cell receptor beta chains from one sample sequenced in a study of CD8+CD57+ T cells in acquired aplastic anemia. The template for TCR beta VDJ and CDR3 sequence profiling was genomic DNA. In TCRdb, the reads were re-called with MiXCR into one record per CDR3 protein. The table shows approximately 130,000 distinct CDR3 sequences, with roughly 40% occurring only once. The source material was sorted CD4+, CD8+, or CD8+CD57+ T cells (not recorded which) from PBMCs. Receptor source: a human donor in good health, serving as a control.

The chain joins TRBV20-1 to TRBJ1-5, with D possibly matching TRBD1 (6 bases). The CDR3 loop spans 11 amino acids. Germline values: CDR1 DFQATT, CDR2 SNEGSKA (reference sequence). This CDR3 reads CSTRGNQPQHF. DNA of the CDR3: TGCAGCACTAGGGGGAATCAGCCCCAGCATTTT.

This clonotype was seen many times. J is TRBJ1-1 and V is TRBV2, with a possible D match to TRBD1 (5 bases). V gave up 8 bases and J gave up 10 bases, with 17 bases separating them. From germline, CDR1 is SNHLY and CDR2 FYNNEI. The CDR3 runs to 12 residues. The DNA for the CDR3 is TGTGCCAGCGGGGGGGAAACACTGACAGCTTTCTTT. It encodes CASGGETLTAFF.

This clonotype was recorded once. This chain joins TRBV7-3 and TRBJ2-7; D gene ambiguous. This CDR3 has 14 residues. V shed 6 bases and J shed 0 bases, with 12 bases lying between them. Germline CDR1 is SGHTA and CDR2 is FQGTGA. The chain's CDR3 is CASSPRTDSYEQYF. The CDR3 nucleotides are TGTGCCAGCAGTCCGAGGACGGACTCCTACGAGCAGTACTTC.